The T cell receptor (beta chain) under discussion was sequenced for a study of radiotherapy plus CTLA-4 blockade in lung cancer. The CDR3 runs 14 residues. Germline V gene lookup returns CDR1 SQVTM and CDR2 ANQGSEA. V shed 3 bases and J shed 3 bases, with 13 bases lying between them. Sequencing used immunoSEQ multiplex PCR; TCRdb keeps in-frame clones, though not all of them. Of around 110,000 clones in the sample, 85% were seen once. Sequenced material: peripheral blood, taken from a patient treated with radiotherapy plus ipilimumab. This chain joins TRBV29-1 and TRBJ2-3; D may be TRBD2 (5 bases). The receptor comes from a human donor with non-small cell lung cancer that progressed on radiotherapy plus ipilimumab. Some clones in this sample may be carry-over from other donors' samples. CDR3 sequence: CSVEASMGTDTQYF. DNA of the CDR3: TGCAGCGTTGAGGCTAGCATGGGGACAGATACGCAGTATTTT.